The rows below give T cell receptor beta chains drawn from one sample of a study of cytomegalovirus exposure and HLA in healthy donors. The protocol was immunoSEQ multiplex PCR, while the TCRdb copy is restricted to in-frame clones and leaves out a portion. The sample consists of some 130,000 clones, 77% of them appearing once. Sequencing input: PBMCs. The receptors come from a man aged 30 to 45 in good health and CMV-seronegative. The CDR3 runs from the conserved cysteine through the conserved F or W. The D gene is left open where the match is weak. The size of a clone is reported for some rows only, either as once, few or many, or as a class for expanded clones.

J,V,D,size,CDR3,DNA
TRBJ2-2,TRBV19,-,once,CASSIGQNTGELFF,TGTGCCAGTAGTATAGGTCAGAACACCGGGGAGCTGTTTTTT
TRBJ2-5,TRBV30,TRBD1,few,CAWSGGQPGETQYF,TGTGCCTGGAGTGGGGGACAGCCTGGGGAGACCCAGTACTTC
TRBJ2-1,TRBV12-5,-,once,CASGSWDSSYNEQFF,TGTGCTAGTGGTTCCTGGGACTCCTCCTACAATGAGCAGTTCTTC
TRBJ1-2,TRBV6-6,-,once,CASSYSSIQGRYGYTF,TGTGCCAGCAGTTACTCGAGTATCCAGGGTCGGTATGGCTACACCTTC
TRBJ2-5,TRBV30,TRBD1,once,CAWSLGQGWAPETQYF,TGTGCCTGGAGTTTAGGACAGGGTTGGGCCCCGGAGACCCAGTACTTC
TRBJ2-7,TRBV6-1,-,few,CASSAGGGGYEQYF,TGTGCCAGCAGTGCCGGGGGAGGGGGGTACGAGCAGTACTTC
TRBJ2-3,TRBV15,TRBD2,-,CATSIGSGRASTDTQYF,TGTGCCACCAGCATTGGTAGCGGGAGGGCTAGCACAGATACGCAGTATTTT
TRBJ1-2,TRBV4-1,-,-,CASRQGANLNYGYTF,TGCGCCAGCAGACAGGGCGCAAATTTGAACTATGGCTACACCTTC
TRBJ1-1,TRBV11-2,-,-,CASSSGTYAVNTEAFF,TGTGCCAGCAGCTCCGGGACATATGCTGTGAACACTGAAGCTTTCTTT
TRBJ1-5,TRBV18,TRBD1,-,CASSRGQGDQPQHF,TGTGCCAGCTCACGCGGACAGGGTGATCAGCCCCAGCATTTT
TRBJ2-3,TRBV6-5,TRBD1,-,CASSFRDRSTDTQYF,TGTGCCAGCAGTTTCCGGGACAGGAGTACAGATACGCAGTATTTT
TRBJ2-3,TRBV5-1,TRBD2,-,CASSLEGAGLAFSTDTQYF,TGCGCCAGCAGCTTAGAAGGAGCGGGACTAGCGTTTAGCACAGATACGCAGTATTTT
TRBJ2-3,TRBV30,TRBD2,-,CAWSWVQGLAGSTDTQYF,TGTGCCTGGAGTTGGGTTCAGGGGCTAGCGGGAAGCACAGATACGCAGTATTTT
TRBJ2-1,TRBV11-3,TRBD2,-,CASKPRSGSPTGNEQFF,TGTGCCAGCAAACCACGTAGCGGGTCACCAACGGGCAATGAGCAGTTCTTC
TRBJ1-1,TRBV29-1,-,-,CSVRQPNTEAFF,TGCAGCGTGAGACAGCCGAACACTGAAGCTTTCTTT
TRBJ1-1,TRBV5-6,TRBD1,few,CASSAVTGGAGKNTEAFF,TGTGCCAGCAGCGCGGTCACAGGGGGCGCAGGGAAGAACACTGAAGCTTTCTTT
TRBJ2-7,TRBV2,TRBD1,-,CASRVTGGNEQYF,TGTGCCAGCAGAGTGACAGGGGGCAATGAGCAGTACTTC
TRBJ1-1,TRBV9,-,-,CASSVAGGGTEAFF,TGTGCCAGCAGCGTGGCGGGAGGAGGCACTGAAGCTTTCTTT
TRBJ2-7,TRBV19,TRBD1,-,CASSKAGGNYEQYF,TGTGCCAGTAGTAAGGCAGGGGGCAACTACGAGCAGTACTTC
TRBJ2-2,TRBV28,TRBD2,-,CASFTSGSSGELFF,TGTGCCAGCTTCACTAGCGGGAGTTCCGGGGAGCTGTTTTTT
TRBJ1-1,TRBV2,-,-,CASRRTANTEAFF,TGTGCCAGCAGACGGACAGCGAACACTGAAGCTTTCTTT
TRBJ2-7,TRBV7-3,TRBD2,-,CASSLVTSGSSYEQYF,TGTGCCAGCAGCTTAGTGACTAGCGGGAGCTCCTACGAGCAGTACTTC
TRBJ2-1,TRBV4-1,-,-,CASSQDQGQKLQFF,TGCGCCAGCAGCCAAGATCAGGGACAAAAGCTGCAGTTCTTC
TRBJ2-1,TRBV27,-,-,CASSLSQGGNEQFF,TGTGCCAGCAGTTTATCACAGGGCGGCAATGAGCAGTTCTTC
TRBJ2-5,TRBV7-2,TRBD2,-,CASSLDVTSHETQYF,TGTGCCAGCAGCTTAGATGTGACTAGCCACGAGACCCAGTACTTC
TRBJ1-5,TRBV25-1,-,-,CASSIGANQPQHF,TGTGCCAGCAGTATAGGGGCAAATCAGCCCCAGCATTTT
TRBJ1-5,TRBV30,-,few,CAWSVFAAVEMNQPQHF,TGTGCCTGGAGTGTATTCGCGGCAGTCGAAATGAATCAGCCCCAGCATTTT
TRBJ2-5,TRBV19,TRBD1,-,CASTQTGTGGGMLETQYF,TGTGCCAGTACACAGACCGGGACAGGGGGCGGAATGTTGGAGACCCAGTACTTC
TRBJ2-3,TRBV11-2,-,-,CASGPGYSTDTQYF,TGTGCCAGCGGGCCCGGCTATAGCACAGATACGCAGTATTTT
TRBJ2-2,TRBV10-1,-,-,CASSDVALNTGELFF,TGCGCCAGCAGTGATGTGGCCCTCAACACCGGGGAGCTGTTTTTT
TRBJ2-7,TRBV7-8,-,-,CASSLGGHSYEQYF,TGTGCCAGCAGCTTAGGGGGGCACTCCTACGAGCAGTACTTC
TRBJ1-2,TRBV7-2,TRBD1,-,CASSLQTGTGGLDGYTF,TGTGCCAGCAGCTTGCAAACCGGGACAGGGGGCCTTGATGGCTACACCTTC
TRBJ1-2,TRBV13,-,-,CASSSDRRVDYGYTF,TGTGCCAGCAGCTCCGACAGGCGGGTCGACTATGGCTACACCTTC
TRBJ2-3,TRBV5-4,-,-,CASKPRLNTDTQYF,TGTGCCAGCAAACCCAGACTGAACACAGATACGCAGTATTTT
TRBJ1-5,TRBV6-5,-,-,CASSGGEGNQPQHF,TGTGCCAGCAGTGGAGGGGAAGGCAATCAGCCCCAGCATTTT
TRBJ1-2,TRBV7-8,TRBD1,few,CASSPRQGHGYTF,TGTGCCAGCAGCCCGAGACAGGGACATGGCTACACCTTC
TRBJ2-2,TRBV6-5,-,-,CASRSQGAGELFF,TGTGCCAGCAGATCTCAGGGTGCCGGGGAGCTGTTTTTT
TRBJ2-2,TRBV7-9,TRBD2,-,CASSQGTSGRGSGELFF,TGTGCCAGCAGCCAAGGGACTAGCGGGAGAGGCTCCGGGGAGCTGTTTTTT
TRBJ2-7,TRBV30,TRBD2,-,CAWSASLAGRIEQYF,TGTGCCTGGAGTGCGTCCTTAGCGGGAAGGATCGAGCAGTACTTC
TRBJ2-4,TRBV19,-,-,CASSMSEARENIQYF,TGTGCCAGTAGTATGTCCGAGGCGCGAGAAAACATTCAGTACTTC
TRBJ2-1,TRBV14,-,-,CASSLVGGVSYNEQFF,TGTGCCAGCAGCCTAGTAGGGGGAGTCTCGTACAATGAGCAGTTCTTC
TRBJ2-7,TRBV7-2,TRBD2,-,CASSLVIAGSYEQYF,TGTGCCAGCAGCTTAGTAATAGCGGGAAGTTACGAGCAGTACTTC
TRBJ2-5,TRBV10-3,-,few,CAISESVRSDQEAQYF,TGTGCCATCAGTGAGTCTGTGCGCTCCGACCAAGAGGCCCAGTACTTC
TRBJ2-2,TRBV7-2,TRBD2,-,CASSLVRSGSWPGELFF,TGTGCCAGCAGCTTAGTTCGGAGCGGGAGCTGGCCCGGGGAGCTGTTTTTT
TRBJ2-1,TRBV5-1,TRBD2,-,CASSLIAGVNNEQFF,TGCGCCAGCAGCTTGATAGCGGGAGTGAACAATGAGCAGTTCTTC
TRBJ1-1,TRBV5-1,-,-,CASSGFGGGNTEAFF,TGCGCCAGCAGCGGATTCGGGGGGGGGAACACTGAAGCTTTCTTT
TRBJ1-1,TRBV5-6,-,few,CASSRIQATEAFF,TGTGCCAGCAGCCGGATTCAGGCCACTGAAGCTTTCTTT
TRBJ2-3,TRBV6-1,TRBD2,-,CASSPGTSVTDTQYF,TGTGCCAGCAGTCCCGGGACTAGCGTTACAGATACGCAGTATTTT
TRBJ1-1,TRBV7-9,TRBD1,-,CASSLGQVNTEAFF,TGTGCCAGCAGCTTGGGACAGGTGAACACTGAAGCTTTCTTT
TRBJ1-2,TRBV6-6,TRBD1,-,CASSSGTANYGYTF,TGTGCCAGCAGCAGTGGGACAGCCAACTATGGCTACACCTTC
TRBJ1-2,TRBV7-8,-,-,CASSSPGLYGYTF,TGTGCCAGCAGCTCTCCAGGATTATATGGCTACACCTTC
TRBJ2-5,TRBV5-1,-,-,CASSASADSLAETQYF,TGCGCCAGCAGCGCCTCGGCGGACAGCTTAGCCGAGACCCAGTACTTC
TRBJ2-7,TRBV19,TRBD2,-,CASSIRGRGLEQYF,TGTGCCAGCAGTATCCGGGGGAGGGGCCTCGAGCAGTACTTC